Included here is one T cell receptor beta chain sequence, with context. These data come from a study of human T cells and chemical hapten exposure. Using its own MiXCR run on the RACE reads, TCRdb lists one record per CDR3 protein. The sample holds tens of thousands of distinct CDR3 sequences, approximately 10% seen once. Time point reported: patch test 2, 6 weeks after DPC sensitization. Specified treatment: therapeutic diphenylcyclopropenone sensitization with weekly scalp DPC. The specimen comprised whole blood, sampled in connection with sensitization to the hapten diphenylcyclopropenone (DPC). The sequence came from a man between 18 and 29 years old with alopecia areata. Some clones in this sample may be carry-over from other donors' samples.

The DNA for the CDR3 is TGTGCCAGCAGGAGGGGCAGGGGAAGCGGTCAGCCCCAGCATTTT. This translates into CASRRGRGSGQPQHF. The genes are TRBV6-2 or TRBV6-3 and TRBJ1-5, with D possibly being TRBD1 (6 bases). Germline lookup yields CDR1 MNHEY and CDR2 SVGEGT. CDR3 length: 15 residues. The V end was cut by 6 bases, the J end by 6 bases, with 18 bases between.